These 10 T cell receptor beta chains were sequenced from one sample in a study of cytomegalovirus exposure and HLA in healthy donors. The PCR contained 60 Vbeta and 13 Jbeta primers. The method was immunoSEQ multiplex PCR; TCRdb's version includes in-frame clones alone and lacks a portion of them. The sample's table shows about 48,000 clones. The specimen sequenced was PBMCs. Receptors originate from a woman between 35 and 50 years old in good health and CMV-seronegative.

The chain employs TRBV29-1 and TRBJ1-1; 7 bases line up with TRBD1. Unmatched junction bases numbered 7, after V lost 0 bases and J lost 3 bases. This CDR3 contains 15 residues. Germline V gene lookup returns CDR1 SQVTM and CDR2 ANQGSEA. The CDR3 here is CSVEDIGGGHTEAFF. In DNA form, the CDR3 reads TGCAGCGTTGAAGACATAGGAGGGGGCCACACTGAAGCTTTCTTT.

The rearrangement links TRBV7-9 to TRBJ1-2, with D perhaps matching TRBD1 (5 bases). Germline CDR1 is SEHNR and CDR2 is FQNEAQ (reference sequence). The CDR3 consists of 14 residues. Trimming shortened V by 1 base and J by 2 bases, and 8 bases separated the two germline ends. CDR3 sequence: CASSLGSGNYGYTF. DNA for the CDR3: TGTGCCAGCAGCTTAGGTTCAGGGAACTATGGCTACACCTTC.

The chain links TRBV28 to TRBJ2-7; D is uncertain. The CDR3 covers 10 residues. Germline assignment: CDR1 MDHEN and CDR2 SYDVKM. V dropped 8 bases and J dropped 3 bases, with 5 bases sitting between them. CDR3 coding DNA: TGTGCCAGCTCTCGCTACGAGCAGTACTTC. Translated, it gives CASSRYEQYF.

This clone is labeled medium-sized based on frequency. This chain links TRBV7-9 with TRBJ1-4; the D gene is possibly TRBD1 (6 bases). CDR3 length: 16 amino acids. V gave up 1 base and J gave up 7 bases, with 16 bases separating them. In germline, CDR1 is SEHNR, CDR2 FQNEAQ (reference sequence). The CDR3 DNA reads TGTGCCAGCAGCTTAGGAGCCGGGACACGGTCTGAAAAACTGTTTTTT. Protein sequence: CASSLGAGTRSEKLFF.

This rearrangement joins TRBV6-6 to TRBJ2-3; 11 nucleotides line up with TRBD1. After removal of 5 bases from V and 7 bases from J, the junction contained 11 bases not matched to a gene. The CDR3 covers 16 residues. CDR1 is MNHNY and CDR2 is SVGAGI in the germline V gene (reference sequence). For the CDR3, the DNA is TGTGCCAGCAGTGCCCGCCCGGGACAGGGGGGCTATACGCAGTATTTT. Translated: CASSARPGQGGYTQYF.

The gene calls are TRBV6-6 and TRBJ1-1; 9 bases are shared with TRBD1. CDR3 length: 16 amino acids. The germline V gene encodes CDR1 MNHNY and CDR2 SVGAGI (reference sequence). The J segment lost 1 base and the V segment lost 7 bases, leaving 10 bases of the junction unmatched. The CDR3 region is CASTLTGGGGNTEAFF. The CDR3 region has the DNA TGTGCCAGCACCCTGACAGGGGGAGGAGGGAACACTGAAGCTTTCTTT.

V and J are TRBV19 and TRBJ1-6, with D unresolved. The V gene lost 4 bases and the J gene lost 5 bases, with 9 bases spanning the gap. Per the germline V gene, CDR1 is LNHDA and CDR2 is SQIVND (reference sequence). This CDR3 is 14 amino acids long. The CDR3 DNA sequence: TGTGCCAGTAGTACCTTGGTAGATAATTCACCCCTCCACTTT. The encoded protein is CASSTLVDNSPLHF.

The V call is TRBV6-1, the J call TRBJ2-3, with D hard to call. Trimming took 2 bases from V and 4 from J, leaving 13 bases between them. The germline gives CDR1 MNHNS, CDR2 SASEGT. CDR3 length: 15 residues. The CDR3 DNA reads as TGTGCCAGCAGTGAATCCCACCTGGGCCCAGATACGCAGTATTTT. Encoded protein: CASSESHLGPDTQYF.

CDR3 amino acids: CASGITGPSGNTIYF. In DNA form, the CDR3 reads TGTGCCAGCGGGATCACAGGGCCCTCTGGAAACACCATATATTTT. V gene TRBV2 combines with J gene TRBJ1-3, with a tentative D call TRBD1 (6 bases). V dropped 8 bases and J dropped 0 bases, with 14 bases sitting between them. Looked up from germline, CDR1 is SNHLY and CDR2 is FYNNEI. The CDR3 sequence is 15 residues long.

The chain recombines TRBV7-9 with TRBJ1-2, with D perhaps matching TRBD1 (6 bases). The CDR3 is 15 amino acids. The V end lost 5 bases, the J end lost 4 bases, and 17 bases lay between the germline ends. The germline gives CDR1 SEHNR, CDR2 FQNEAQ (reference sequence). In DNA form, the CDR3 reads TGTGCCAGCAGCCCACCGGGGGGCAGGACCTATGGCTACACCTTC. It specifies CASSPPGGRTYGYTF.